The 16 T cell receptor beta chains below were found in one sample sequenced in a study of T cells in Graves' hyperthyroidism and ophthalmopathy. Using RNA transcripts as the source, TCR beta CDR3 regions were amplified. With the HTBI primer set, the TCR CDR3 went through a first round of RT-PCR. TCRdb analysed the multiplex PCR reads with MiXCR anew, one entry per CDR3 protein. The table lists 550,000 to 650,000 distinct CDR3 sequences, about 15% of them singletons. Source material: blood. The receptors shown here come from a woman younger than 45 with Graves' hyperthyroidism that later progressed to Graves' ophthalmopathy.

This clonotype has just a few counts. A read error may account for a junction end that differs from germline. The CDR3 nucleotides are TGTGCCAGCAGTTTAGATAGGACAGGTACGCAGTATTTT. Its translation is CASSLDRTGTQYF. This chain joins TRBV27 and TRBJ2-3; 7 bases line up with TRBD1. From germline, CDR1 is MNHEY and CDR2 SMNVEV (reference sequence). The CDR3 is 13 residues long.

This clonotype has ten or more counts. The gene calls are TRBV3-1 and TRBJ2-7; 14 bases are shared with TRBD2. Trimming removed 4 bases from V and 4 bases from J; junction bases left unmatched: 6. This CDR3 is 16 amino acids long. Germline CDR1 LGHDT, CDR2 YNNKEL (reference sequence). The CDR3 spells CASSPGTSGSRYEQYF. As DNA, the CDR3 is TGTGCCAGCAGCCCCGGGACTAGCGGGAGCCGTTACGAGCAGTACTTC.

This clonotype showed up many times. The chain employs TRBV11-1 and TRBJ1-1; tentatively, D is TRBD1 (5 bases). The V end was cut by 4 bases, the J end by 2 bases, with 11 bases between. Germline V lookup: CDR1 SGHAT, CDR2 FQDESV (reference sequence). This CDR3 comprises 14 residues. Here the CDR3 reads CASSWGEGNTEAFF. The CDR3 nucleotides read TGTGCCAGCAGCTGGGGGGAGGGTAACACTGAAGCTTTCTTT.

Details on this clonotype: With a much larger clone just one base away, this may be a read error. The chain links TRBV14 to TRBJ2-7; 8 positions agree with TRBD1. The CDR3 is made up of 13 amino acids. CDR1 and CDR2 (germline): SGHDN, FVKESK. As DNA, the CDR3 is TGTGCCAGCAGCCAGGGACAGGCTCGCGAGCGGTACTTC. Protein sequence: CASSQGQARERYF.

J is TRBJ2-1 and V is TRBV5-1; D perhaps matches TRBD2 (6 bases). Germline-derived CDR1 and CDR2 are SGHRS and YFSETQ. The V gene lost 0 bases and the J gene lost 8 bases, with 12 bases spanning the gap. The CDR3 sequence is 14 residues long. The CDR3 nucleotides read TGCGCCAGCAGCTTGGGGGAGGTTCTGGATGAGCAGTTCTTC. It codes for CASSLGEVLDEQFF.

V is TRBV19 and J is TRBJ2-7; D is perhaps TRBD2 (6 bases). The J call is doubtful: the DNA matches TRBJ2-1 better. The CDR3 has 12 amino acids. Germline-derived CDR1 and CDR2 are LNHDA and SQIVND (reference sequence). The CDR3 DNA follows: TGTGCCAGTAGTAGGCGGGGCCTAGAGCAGTTCTTC. Protein: CASSRRGLEQFF.

This clonotype was picked up many times. This chain uses TRBV5-1 with TRBJ2-2, with unresolved D. This CDR3 has 12 residues. V was shortened by 4 bases and J by 0 bases, with 1 base between the two germline ends. CDR1 is SGHRS and CDR2 is YFSETQ in the germline V gene. The CDR3 here is CASSANTGELFF. Written as DNA, the CDR3 is TGCGCCAGCAGCGCGAACACCGGGGAGCTGTTTTTT.

This clonotype was detected many times. This chain joins TRBV27 and TRBJ1-6; D is possibly TRBD1 (6 bases). The V end was cut by 2 bases, the J end by 9 bases, with 23 bases between. The germline CDR1 and CDR2 sequences are MNHEY and SMNVEV (reference sequence). The CDR3 totals 18 residues. CDR3 in DNA: TGTGCCAGCAGTTTAAACACGGGGGCGCGAATAAGGAGTTCACCCCTCCACTTT. Its protein product is CASSLNTGARIRSSPLHF.

The table lists this clonotype with many counts. The chain has TRBV7-9 and TRBJ2-1; D gene uncertain. The CDR3 is 11 amino acids. The V and J ends lost 10 bases and 6 bases respectively, with 10 bases between them. Germline loops: CDR1 SEHNR, CDR2 FQNEAQ (reference sequence). CDR3 in amino acids: CATAPRNEQFF. In DNA form, the CDR3 reads TGTGCCACCGCGCCGCGCAATGAGCAGTTCTTC.

This clonotype was seen ten or more times. The rearrangement joins TRBV19 to TRBJ1-6; D gene ambiguous. The CDR3 is 17 residues long. V dropped 5 bases and J dropped 0 bases, with 14 bases sitting between them. Germline loops: CDR1 LNHDA, CDR2 SQIVND (reference sequence). The CDR3 is CASSSTGRSSYNSPLHF. CDR3 bases: TGTGCCAGTAGTTCGACTGGACGAAGCTCCTATAATTCACCCCTCCACTTT.

This clonotype has ten or more counts. The chain links TRBV2 to TRBJ1-5; D call uncertain. The germline V gene has CDR1 SNHLY and CDR2 FYNNEI. Trimming removed 1 base from V and 1 base from J, with 5 bases in between. This CDR3 contains 14 residues. CDR3 bases: TGTGCCAGCAGTGAAGAGCCCAGCAATCAGCCCCAGCATTTT. It specifies CASSEEPSNQPQHF.

In this sample, this clonotype turned up many times. The chain combines TRBV20-1 with TRBJ1-1; 8 nucleotides agree with TRBD1. This CDR3 has 14 amino acids. The V segment lost 6 bases and the J segment 4 bases; nucleotides outside the gene matches: 10. The germline V gene encodes CDR1 DFQATT and CDR2 SNEGSKA (reference sequence). DNA of the CDR3: TGCAGTGCGCCAACAGGGGGGTACTTCACTGAAGCTTTCTTT. Protein: CSAPTGGYFTEAFF.

This clonotype was counted many times. The chain has TRBV19 and TRBJ2-2, with no clear D. V gave up 3 bases and J gave up 7 bases, with 6 bases separating them. The CDR3 contains 12 residues. CDR1 LNHDA and CDR2 SQIVND come from the germline V gene (reference sequence). CDR3: CASSIRGGELFF. CDR3 DNA sequence: TGTGCCAGTAGTATCCGAGGCGGGGAGCTGTTTTTT.

The chain employs TRBV19 and TRBJ1-5, with D unresolved. Germline-derived CDR1 and CDR2 are LNHDA and SQIVND (reference sequence). The CDR3 is 13 residues long. V gave up 6 bases and J gave up 6 bases, with 12 bases separating them. The CDR3: CASSVLETQPQHF. The CDR3 nucleotides read TGTGCCAGTAGCGTATTGGAAACTCAGCCCCAGCATTTT.

This clonotype was found a few times. This CDR3 reads CASTPRDPDQPQHF. In nucleotides, the CDR3 is TGTGCCAGTACCCCCCGGGATCCTGATCAGCCCCAGCATTTT. The chain employs TRBV19 and TRBJ1-5; no clear D. Germline V gene sequence: CDR1 LNHDA, CDR2 SQIVND (reference sequence). This CDR3 contains 14 residues. V was shortened by 7 bases and J by 5 bases, with 15 bases between the two germline ends.

This clonotype was recorded many times. The chain joins TRBV9 to TRBJ1-2, with 9 bases identical to TRBD1. Germline V gene sequence: CDR1 SGDLS, CDR2 YYNGEE. V lost 4 bases to trimming and J lost 0 bases; unmatched junction nucleotides: 4. This CDR3 contains 15 residues. The CDR3 sequence is CASSTGQGSNYGYTF. CDR3 bases: TGTGCCAGCAGCACAGGACAGGGGTCTAACTATGGCTACACCTTC. Variable domain in full (rest from reference TRBV9 and TRBJ1-2): DSGVTQTPKHLITATGQRVTLRCSPRSGDLSVYWYQQSLDQGLQFLIQYYNGEERAKGNILERFSAQQFPDLHSELNLSSLELGDSALYFCASSTGQGSNYGYTFGSGTRLTVV.